One TCR beta chain is described in this entry. The V and J ends lost 3 bases and 0 bases, in that order; junction bases with no gene match: 3. The germline CDR1 and CDR2 sequences are MGHRA and YSYEKL. The CDR3 totals 16 residues. This record comes from a study of shared T cell receptors in the human thymus. Method: immunoSEQ multiplex PCR; TCRdb's copy keeps in-frame clones and lacks some. The sample has 500,000 to 750,000 clones; roughly 90% are singletons. The same data also contributed to another study, on human thymus T cells. That paper states: Donors were healthy Finnish infants having corrective surgery for congenital heart defects. It was from resections taken during corrective heart surgery that the thymus tissue came. Blood and thymic repertoires both appeared biased in V and J gene usage. Thymic repertoires overlap heavily among unrelated individuals, related research has reported.

The sequenced material came from thymocytes. The J gene is TRBJ1-4, the V gene TRBV4-1; 8 positions match TRBD1. This TCR came from a boy under three years old with a congenital heart defect. Written as DNA, the CDR3 is TGCGCCAGCAGCCATTCGGGACAGGCAACTAATGAAAAACTGTTTTTT. Its translation is CASSHSGQATNEKLFF.